A selection of T cell receptor beta chains follows, all from one sample in a study of cytomegalovirus exposure and HLA in healthy donors. This table comes from immunoSEQ multiplex PCR, and its TCRdb copy is limited to in-frame clones, with some not included. Altogether around 260,000 clones are present, about nine tenths being singletons, with the ten largest covering around 3.1%. Sequencing was done on a sample of PBMCs. Every receptor here comes from a woman younger than 45 in good health and CMV-seronegative. Both conserved end residues are trimmed from each CDR3. A D gene is named only where the DNA matches it firmly.

v_call,d_call,cdr3_aa
TRBV5-6,-,ASSLGAVYEQY
TRBV15,-,ATSRDSGGGEQY
TRBV29-1,-,SVTTDLTDTQY
TRBV2,-,ASSPWGLGTEAF
TRBV7-9,TRBD1,ASSLGTGTTEKLF
TRBV11-3,-,ASSPARGERNNEQF
TRBV18,-,ASSRSEADTQY
TRBV18,-,ASSPISLQGHTGTDTQY
TRBV7-9,-,ASSPHAEYEQY
TRBV10-2,TRBD1,ASKLPGTGSNEKLF
TRBV28,-,ASSFGPVIYNEQF